This T cell receptor (beta chain) was sequenced for a study of T cells in Graves' hyperthyroidism and ophthalmopathy. With V trimmed by 7 bases and J by 6 bases, 8 bases remained unmatched. CDR1 SNHLY and CDR2 FYNNEI come from the germline V gene. This CDR3 contains 16 residues. For this clonotype: Its specificity is not known.

Amplification yielded TCR beta CDR3 regions, with RNA transcripts as the source. Primed by the HTBI set, a first-round RT-PCR was run on the TCR CDR3. TCRdb re-derived calls from the multiplex PCR reads in MiXCR, one entry per CDR3 protein. This table holds about 590,000 distinct CDR3 sequences, 12% to 15% found once. Study findings and constraints: In the analysis, a 13 V-J model separated ophthalmopathy from stable hyperthyroidism. The majority of expanded thyroid clonotypes above 0.001 also appeared in blood.

The chain is built from TRBV2 and TRBJ2-3; TRBD2 matches 15 bases. What was sequenced was blood. This receptor was identified in a woman aged 18-29 years with Graves' ophthalmopathy. CDR3 DNA sequence: TGTGCCAGCATCCTCGGACTAGCGGGAGGGAGGGATACGCAGTATTTT. As protein: CASILGLAGGRDTQYF.